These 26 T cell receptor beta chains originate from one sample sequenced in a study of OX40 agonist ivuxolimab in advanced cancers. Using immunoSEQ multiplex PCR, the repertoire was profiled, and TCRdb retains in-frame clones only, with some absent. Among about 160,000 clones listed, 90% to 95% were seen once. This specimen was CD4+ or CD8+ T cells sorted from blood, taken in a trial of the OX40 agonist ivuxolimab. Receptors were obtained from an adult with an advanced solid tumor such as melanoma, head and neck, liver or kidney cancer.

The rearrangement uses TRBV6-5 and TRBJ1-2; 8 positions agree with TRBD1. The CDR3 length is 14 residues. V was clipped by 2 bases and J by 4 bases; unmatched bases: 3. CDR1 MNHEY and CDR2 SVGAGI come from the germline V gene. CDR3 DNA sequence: TGTGCCAGCAGTTACCAGGGGGCGACCTATGGCTACACCTTC. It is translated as CASSYQGATYGYTF.

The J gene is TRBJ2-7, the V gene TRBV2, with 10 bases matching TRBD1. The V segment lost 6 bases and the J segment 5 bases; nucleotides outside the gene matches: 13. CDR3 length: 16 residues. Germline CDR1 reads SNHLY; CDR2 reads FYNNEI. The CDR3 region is CASSPPSWTGGDEQYF. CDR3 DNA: TGTGCCAGCAGCCCCCCGAGCTGGACAGGGGGGGACGAGCAGTACTTC.

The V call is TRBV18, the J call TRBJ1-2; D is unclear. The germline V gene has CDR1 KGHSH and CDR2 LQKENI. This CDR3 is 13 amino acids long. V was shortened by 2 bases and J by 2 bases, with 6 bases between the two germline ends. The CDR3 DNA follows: TGTGCCAGCTCACCAGAGGAAAACTATGGCTACACCTTC. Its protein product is CASSPEENYGYTF.

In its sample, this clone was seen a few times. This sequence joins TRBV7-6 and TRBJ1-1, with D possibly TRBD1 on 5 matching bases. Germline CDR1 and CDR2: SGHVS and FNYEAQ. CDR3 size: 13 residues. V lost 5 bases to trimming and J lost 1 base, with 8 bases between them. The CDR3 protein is CASSQDRNTEAFF. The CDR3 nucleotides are TGTGCCAGCAGCCAAGACAGGAACACTGAAGCTTTCTTT.

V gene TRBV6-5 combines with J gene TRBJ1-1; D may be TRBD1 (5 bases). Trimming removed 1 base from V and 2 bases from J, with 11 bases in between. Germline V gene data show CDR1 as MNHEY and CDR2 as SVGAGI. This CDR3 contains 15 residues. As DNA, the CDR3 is TGTGCCAGCAGTTACTTAGGCAGGGTTAACACTGAAGCTTTCTTT. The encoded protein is CASSYLGRVNTEAFF.

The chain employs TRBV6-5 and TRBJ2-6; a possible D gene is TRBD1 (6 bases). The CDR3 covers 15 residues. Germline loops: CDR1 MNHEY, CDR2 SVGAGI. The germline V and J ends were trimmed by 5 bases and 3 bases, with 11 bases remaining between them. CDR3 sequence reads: CASSRQVGGANVLTF. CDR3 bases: TGTGCCAGCAGTCGACAGGTCGGTGGGGCCAACGTCCTGACTTTC.

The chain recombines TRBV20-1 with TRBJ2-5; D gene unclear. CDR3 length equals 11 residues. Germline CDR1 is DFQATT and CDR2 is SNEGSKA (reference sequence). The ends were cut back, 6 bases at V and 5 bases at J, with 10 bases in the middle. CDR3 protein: CSAEDTETQYF. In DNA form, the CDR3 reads TGCAGTGCGGAAGATACGGAGACCCAGTACTTC.

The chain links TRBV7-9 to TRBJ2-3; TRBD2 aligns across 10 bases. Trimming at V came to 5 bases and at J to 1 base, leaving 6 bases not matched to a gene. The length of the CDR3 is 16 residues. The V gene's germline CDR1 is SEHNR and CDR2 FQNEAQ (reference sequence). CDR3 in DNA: TGTGCCAGCAGCCAGAGGACTAGCGGACGCACAGATACGCAGTATTTT. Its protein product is CASSQRTSGRTDTQYF.

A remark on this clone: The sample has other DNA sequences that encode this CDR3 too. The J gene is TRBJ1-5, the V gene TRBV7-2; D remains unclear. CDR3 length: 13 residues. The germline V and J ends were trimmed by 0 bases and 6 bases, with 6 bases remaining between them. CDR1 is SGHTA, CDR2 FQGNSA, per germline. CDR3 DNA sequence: TGTGCCAGCAGCTTAGCGCGGGGTCAGCCCCAGCATTTT. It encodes CASSLARGQPQHF.

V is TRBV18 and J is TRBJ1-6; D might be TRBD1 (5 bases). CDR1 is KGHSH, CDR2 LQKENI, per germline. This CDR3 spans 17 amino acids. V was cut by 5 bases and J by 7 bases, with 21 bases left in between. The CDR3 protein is CASSSPNPGRTNSPLHF. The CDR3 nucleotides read TGTGCCAGCTCATCGCCCAATCCGGGACGGACGAATTCACCCCTCCACTTT.

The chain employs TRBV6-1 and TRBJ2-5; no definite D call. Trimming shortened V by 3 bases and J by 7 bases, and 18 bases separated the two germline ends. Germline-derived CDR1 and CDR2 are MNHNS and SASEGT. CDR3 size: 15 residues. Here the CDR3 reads CASSESRQAGWTQYF. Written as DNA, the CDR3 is TGTGCCAGCAGTGAGTCCAGGCAGGCCGGTTGGACCCAGTACTTC.

This CDR3 is CASPRGETETYEQYF. In DNA form, the CDR3 reads TGTGCCAGCCCCCGTGGGGAGACAGAGACCTACGAGCAGTACTTC. V usage is TRBV6-1 and J usage is TRBJ2-7; the D call may be TRBD1 or TRBD2 (5 bases each). CDR3 length: 15 amino acids. V was cut by 8 bases and J by 2 bases, with 19 bases left in between. Germline loops: CDR1 MNHNS, CDR2 SASEGT.

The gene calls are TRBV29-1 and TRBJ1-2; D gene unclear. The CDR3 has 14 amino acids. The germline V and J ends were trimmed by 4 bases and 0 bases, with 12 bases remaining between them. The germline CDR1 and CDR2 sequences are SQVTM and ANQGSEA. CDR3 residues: CSVVGSLPNYGYTF. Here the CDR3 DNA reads TGCAGCGTTGTGGGCAGCCTCCCTAACTATGGCTACACCTTC.

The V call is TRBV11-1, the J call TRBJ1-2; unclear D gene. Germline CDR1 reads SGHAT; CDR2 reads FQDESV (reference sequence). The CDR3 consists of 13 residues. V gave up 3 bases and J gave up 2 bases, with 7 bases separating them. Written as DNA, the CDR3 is TGTGCCAGCAGCTTTGGGGAGAACTATGGCTACACCTTC. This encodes CASSFGENYGYTF. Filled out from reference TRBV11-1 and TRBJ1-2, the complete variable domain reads EAEVAQSPRYKITEKSQAVAFWCDPISGHATLYWYRQILGQGPELLVQFQDESVVDDSQLPKDRFSAERLKGVDSTLKIQPAELGDSAMYLCASSFGENYGYTFGSGTRLTVV.

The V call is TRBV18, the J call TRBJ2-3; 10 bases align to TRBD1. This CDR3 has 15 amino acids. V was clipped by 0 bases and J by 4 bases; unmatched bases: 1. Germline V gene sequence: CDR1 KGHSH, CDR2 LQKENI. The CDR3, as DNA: TGTGCCAGCTCACCACCGACAGGGGGCGCAGATACGCAGTATTTT. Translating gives CASSPPTGGADTQYF.

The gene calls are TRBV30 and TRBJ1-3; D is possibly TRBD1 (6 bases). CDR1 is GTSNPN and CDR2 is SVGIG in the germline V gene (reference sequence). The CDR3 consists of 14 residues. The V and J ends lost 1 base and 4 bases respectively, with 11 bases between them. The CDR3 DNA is TGTGCCTGGAGTGATGGGGGGGCGGGAAACACCATATATTTT. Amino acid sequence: CAWSDGGAGNTIYF. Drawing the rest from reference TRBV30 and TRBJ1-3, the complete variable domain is SQTIHQWPATLVQPVGSPLSLECTVEGTSNPNLYWYRQAAGRGLQLLFYSVGIGQISSEVPQNLSASRPQDRQFILSSKKLLLSDSGFYLCAWSDGGAGNTIYFGEGSWLTVV.

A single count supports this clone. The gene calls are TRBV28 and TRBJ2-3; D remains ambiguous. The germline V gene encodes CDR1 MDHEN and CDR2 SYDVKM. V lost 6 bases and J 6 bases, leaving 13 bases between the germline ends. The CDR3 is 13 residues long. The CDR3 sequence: CASSHRRLDTQYF. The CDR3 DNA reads TGTGCCAGCAGCCACCGGCGTTTGGATACGCAGTATTTT.

The DNA of the CDR3 is TGTGCCAGCAGCCCTACAGGGTCTAGCACAGATACGCAGTATTTT. Protein: CASSPTGSSTDTQYF. The chain links TRBV5-4 to TRBJ2-3; perhaps TRBD1 as D (6 bases). CDR1 is SGHNT and CDR2 is YYREEE in the germline V gene (reference sequence). This CDR3 comprises 15 residues. The germline V and J ends were trimmed by 4 bases and 0 bases, with 12 bases remaining between them. Looking up the rest from reference TRBV5-4 and TRBJ2-3 gives the full variable domain: ETGVTQSPTHLIKTRGQQVTLRCSSQSGHNTVSWYQQALGQGPQFIFQYYREEENGRGNFPPRFSGLQFPNYSSELNVNALELDDSALYLCASSPTGSSTDTQYFGPGTRLTVL.

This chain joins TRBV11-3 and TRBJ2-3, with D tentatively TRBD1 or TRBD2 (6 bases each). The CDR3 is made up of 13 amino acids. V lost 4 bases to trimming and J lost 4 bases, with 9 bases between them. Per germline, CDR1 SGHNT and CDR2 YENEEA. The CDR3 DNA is TGTGCCAGCAGCTCAGGGGAGGCAGATACGCAGTATTTT. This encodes CASSSGEADTQYF. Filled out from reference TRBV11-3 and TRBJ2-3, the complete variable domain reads EAGVVQSPRYKIIEKKQPVAFWCNPISGHNTLYWYLQNLGQGPELLIRYENEEAVDDSQLPKDRFSAERLKGVDSTLKIQPAELGDSAVYLCASSSGEADTQYFGPGTRLTVL.

The CDR3 is CASSPRLDTGELFF. In DNA form, the CDR3 reads TGCGCCAGCAGCCCCCGACTGGACACCGGGGAGCTGTTTTTT. The rearrangement joins TRBV4-1 to TRBJ2-2; D unresolved. From germline, CDR1 is MGHRA and CDR2 YSYEKL. This CDR3 comprises 14 residues. V lost 4 bases and J lost 3, with 9 bases in between.

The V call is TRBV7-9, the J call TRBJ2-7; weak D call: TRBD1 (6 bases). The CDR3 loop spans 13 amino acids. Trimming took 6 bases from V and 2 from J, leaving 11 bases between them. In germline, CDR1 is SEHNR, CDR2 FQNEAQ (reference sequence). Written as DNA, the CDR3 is TGTGCCAGCAGTTCACAGGGTACCTACGAGCAGTACTTC. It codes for CASSSQGTYEQYF.

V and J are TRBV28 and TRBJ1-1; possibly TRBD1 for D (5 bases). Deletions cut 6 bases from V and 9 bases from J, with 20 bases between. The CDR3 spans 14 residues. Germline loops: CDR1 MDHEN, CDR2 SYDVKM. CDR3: CASRADSPTPKAFF. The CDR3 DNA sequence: TGTGCCAGCAGAGCAGACAGCCCCACTCCCAAAGCTTTCTTT.

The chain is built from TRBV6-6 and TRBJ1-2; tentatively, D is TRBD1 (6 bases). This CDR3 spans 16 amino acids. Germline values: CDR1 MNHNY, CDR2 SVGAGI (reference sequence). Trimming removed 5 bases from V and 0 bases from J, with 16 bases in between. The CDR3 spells CASSAWWGATNYGYTF. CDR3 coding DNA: TGTGCCAGCAGTGCCTGGTGGGGGGCTACTAACTATGGCTACACCTTC.

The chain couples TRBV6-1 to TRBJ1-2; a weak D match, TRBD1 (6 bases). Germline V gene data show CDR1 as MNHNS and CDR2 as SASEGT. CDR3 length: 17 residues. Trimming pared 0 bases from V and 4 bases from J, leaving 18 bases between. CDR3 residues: CASSEALLGARSYGYTF. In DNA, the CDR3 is TGTGCCAGCAGTGAAGCGCTTCTGGGGGCGAGGAGCTATGGCTACACCTTC.

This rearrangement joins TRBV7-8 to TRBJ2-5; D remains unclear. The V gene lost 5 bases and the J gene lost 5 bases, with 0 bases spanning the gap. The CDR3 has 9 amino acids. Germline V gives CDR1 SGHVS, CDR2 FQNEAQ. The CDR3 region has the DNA TGTGCCAGCAGCGAGACCCAGTACTTC. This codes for CASSETQYF. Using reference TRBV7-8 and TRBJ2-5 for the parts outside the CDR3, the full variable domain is GAGVSQSPRYKVAKRGQDVALRCDPISGHVSLFWYQQALGQGPEFLTYFQNEAQLDKSGLPSDRFFAERPEGSVSTLKIQRTQQEDSAVYLCASSETQYFGPGTRLLVL.

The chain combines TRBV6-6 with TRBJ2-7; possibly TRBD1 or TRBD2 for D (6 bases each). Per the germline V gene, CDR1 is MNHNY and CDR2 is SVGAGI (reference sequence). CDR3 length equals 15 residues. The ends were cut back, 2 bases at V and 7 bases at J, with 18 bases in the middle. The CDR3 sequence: CASSYGARGLGEQYF. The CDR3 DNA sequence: TGTGCCAGCAGTTACGGGGCTCGGGGGCTAGGGGAGCAGTACTTC.